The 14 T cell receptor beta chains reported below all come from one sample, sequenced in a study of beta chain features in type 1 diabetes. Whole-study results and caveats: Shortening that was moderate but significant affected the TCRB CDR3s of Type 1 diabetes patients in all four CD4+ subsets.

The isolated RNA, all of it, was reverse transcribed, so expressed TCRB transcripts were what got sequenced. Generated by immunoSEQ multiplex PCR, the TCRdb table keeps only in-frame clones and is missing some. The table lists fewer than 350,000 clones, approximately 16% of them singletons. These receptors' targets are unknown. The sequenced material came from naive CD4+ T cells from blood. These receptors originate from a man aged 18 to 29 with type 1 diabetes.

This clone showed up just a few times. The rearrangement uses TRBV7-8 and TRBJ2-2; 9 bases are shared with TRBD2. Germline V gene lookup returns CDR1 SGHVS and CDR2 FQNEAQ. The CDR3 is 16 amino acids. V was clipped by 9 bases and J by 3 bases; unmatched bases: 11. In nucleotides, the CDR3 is TGTGCCAGTGGCGGGAGGGCGTTTGTGGACACCGGGGAGCTGTTTTTT. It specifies CASGGRAFVDTGELFF.

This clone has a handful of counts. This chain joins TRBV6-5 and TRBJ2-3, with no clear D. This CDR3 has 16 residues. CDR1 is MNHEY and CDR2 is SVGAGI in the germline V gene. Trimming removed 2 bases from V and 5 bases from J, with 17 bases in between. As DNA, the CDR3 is TGTGCCAGCAGTTACGCACGGTCCCCGCCTGGAGATACGCAGTATTTT. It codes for CASSYARSPPGDTQYF.

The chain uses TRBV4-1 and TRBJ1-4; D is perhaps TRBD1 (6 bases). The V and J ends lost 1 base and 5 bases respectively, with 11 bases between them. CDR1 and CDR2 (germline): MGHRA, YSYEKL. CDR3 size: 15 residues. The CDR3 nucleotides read TGCGCCAGCAGCCAAGTTTTGGGACAAAATGAAAAACTGTTTTTT. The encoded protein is CASSQVLGQNEKLFF.

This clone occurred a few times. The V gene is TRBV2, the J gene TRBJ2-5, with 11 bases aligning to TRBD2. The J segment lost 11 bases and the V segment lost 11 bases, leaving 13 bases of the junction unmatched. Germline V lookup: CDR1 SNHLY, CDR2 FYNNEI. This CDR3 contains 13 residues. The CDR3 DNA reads TGTGCCTACCGACTAGCGGGGACGGGAGAGCAGTACTTC. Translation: CAYRLAGTGEQYF.

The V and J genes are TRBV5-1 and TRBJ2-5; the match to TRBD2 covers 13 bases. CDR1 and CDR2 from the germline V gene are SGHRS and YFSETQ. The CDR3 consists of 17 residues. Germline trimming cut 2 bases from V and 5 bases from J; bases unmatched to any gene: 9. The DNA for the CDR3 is TGCGCCAGCAGCTTCCCGGGACTAGCGGGAATACGTGAGACCCAGTACTTC. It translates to CASSFPGLAGIRETQYF.

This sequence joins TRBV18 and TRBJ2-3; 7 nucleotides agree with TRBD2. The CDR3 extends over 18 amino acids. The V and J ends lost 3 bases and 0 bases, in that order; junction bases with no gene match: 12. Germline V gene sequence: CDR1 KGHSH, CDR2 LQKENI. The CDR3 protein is CASSPPGRAGSSTDTQYF. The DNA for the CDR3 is TGTGCCAGCTCACCCCCAGGCCGAGCGGGGAGTAGCACAGATACGCAGTATTTT.

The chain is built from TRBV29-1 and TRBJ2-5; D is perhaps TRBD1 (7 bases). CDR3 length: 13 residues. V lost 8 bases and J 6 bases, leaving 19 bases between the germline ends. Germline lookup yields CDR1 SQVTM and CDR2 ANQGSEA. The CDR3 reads CSLSQGGQQTQYF. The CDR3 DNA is TGCAGCCTATCGCAGGGGGGACAACAGACCCAGTACTTC. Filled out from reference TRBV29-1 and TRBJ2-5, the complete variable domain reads SAVISQKPSRDICQRGTSLTIQCQVDSQVTMMFWYRQQPGQSLTLIATANQGSEATYESGFVIDKFPISRPNLTFSTLTVSNMSPEDSSIYLCSLSQGGQQTQYFGPGTRLLVL.

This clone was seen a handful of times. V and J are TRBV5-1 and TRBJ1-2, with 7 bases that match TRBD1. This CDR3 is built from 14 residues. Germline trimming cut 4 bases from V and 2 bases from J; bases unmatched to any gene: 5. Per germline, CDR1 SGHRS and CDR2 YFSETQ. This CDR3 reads CASSIQGSNYGYTF. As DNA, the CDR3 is TGCGCCAGCAGCATACAGGGGTCCAACTATGGCTACACCTTC. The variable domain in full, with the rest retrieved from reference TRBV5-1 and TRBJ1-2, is KAGVTQTPRYLIKTRGQQVTLSCSPISGHRSVSWYQQTPGQGLQFLFEYFSETQRNKGNFPGRFSGRQFSNSRSEMNVSTLELGDSALYLCASSIQGSNYGYTFGSGTRLTVV.

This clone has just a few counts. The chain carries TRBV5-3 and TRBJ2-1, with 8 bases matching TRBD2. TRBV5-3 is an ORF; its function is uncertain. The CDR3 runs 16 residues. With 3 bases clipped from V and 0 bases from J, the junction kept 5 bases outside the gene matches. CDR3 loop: CARSSSGTSSYNEQFF. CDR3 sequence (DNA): TGTGCCAGAAGCTCCAGCGGGACTAGCTCCTACAATGAGCAGTTCTTC.

The CDR3: CASSGRRYQETQYF. The DNA of the CDR3 is TGTGCCAGCAGCGGACGGAGGTACCAAGAGACCCAGTACTTC. The chain recombines TRBV9 with TRBJ2-5; TRBD2 might be the D (5 bases). Germline lookup yields CDR1 SGDLS and CDR2 YYNGEE. V dropped 3 bases and J dropped 0 bases, with 9 bases sitting between them. CDR3 length equals 14 residues.

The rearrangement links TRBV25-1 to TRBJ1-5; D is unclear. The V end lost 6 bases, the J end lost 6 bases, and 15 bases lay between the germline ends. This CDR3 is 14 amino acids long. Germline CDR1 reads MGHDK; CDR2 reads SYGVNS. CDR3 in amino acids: CASSDPTGAQPQHF. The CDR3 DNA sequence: TGTGCCAGCAGCGACCCCACGGGTGCTCAGCCCCAGCATTTT. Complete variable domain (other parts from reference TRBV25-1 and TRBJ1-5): EADIYQTPRYLVIGTGKKITLECSQTMGHDKMYWYQQDPGMELHLIHYSYGVNSTEKGDLSSESTVSRIRTEHFPLTLESARPSHTSQYLCASSDPTGAQPQHFGDGTRLSIL.

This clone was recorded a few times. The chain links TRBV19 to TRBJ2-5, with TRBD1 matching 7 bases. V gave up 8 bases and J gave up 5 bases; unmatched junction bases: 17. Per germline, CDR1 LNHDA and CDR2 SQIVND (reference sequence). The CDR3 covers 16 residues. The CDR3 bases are TGTGCCAGTGCCCAAATCACCGGGACAGAAAGCGAGACCCAGTACTTC. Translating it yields CASAQITGTESETQYF.

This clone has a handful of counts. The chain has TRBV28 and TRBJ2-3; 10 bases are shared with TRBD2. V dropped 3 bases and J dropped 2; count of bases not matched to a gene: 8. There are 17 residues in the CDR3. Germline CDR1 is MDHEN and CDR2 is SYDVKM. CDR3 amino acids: CASSFLAGAGNTDTQYF. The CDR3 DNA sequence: TGTGCCAGCAGTTTCCTAGCGGGAGCAGGGAACACAGATACGCAGTATTTT.

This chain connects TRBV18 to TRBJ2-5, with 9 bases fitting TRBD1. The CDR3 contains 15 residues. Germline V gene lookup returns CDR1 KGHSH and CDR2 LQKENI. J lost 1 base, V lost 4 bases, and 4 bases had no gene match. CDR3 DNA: TGTGCCAGCTCACGCAACAGGGGGCCCCAAGAGACCCAGTACTTC. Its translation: CASSRNRGPQETQYF.